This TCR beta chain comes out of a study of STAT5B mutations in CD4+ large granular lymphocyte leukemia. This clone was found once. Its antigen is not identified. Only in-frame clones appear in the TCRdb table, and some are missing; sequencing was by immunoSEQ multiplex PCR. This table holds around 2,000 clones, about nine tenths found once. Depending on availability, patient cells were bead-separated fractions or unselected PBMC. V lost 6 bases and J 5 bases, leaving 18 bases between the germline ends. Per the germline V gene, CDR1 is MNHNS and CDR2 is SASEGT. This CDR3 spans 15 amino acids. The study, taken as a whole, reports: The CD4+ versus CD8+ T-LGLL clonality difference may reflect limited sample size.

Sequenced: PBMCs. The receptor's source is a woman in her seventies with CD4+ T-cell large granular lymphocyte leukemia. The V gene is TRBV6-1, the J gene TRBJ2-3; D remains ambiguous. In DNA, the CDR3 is TGTGCCAGCAGCCGGCGGACCCTCCTGAAAGATACGCAGTATTTT. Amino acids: CASSRRTLLKDTQYF.